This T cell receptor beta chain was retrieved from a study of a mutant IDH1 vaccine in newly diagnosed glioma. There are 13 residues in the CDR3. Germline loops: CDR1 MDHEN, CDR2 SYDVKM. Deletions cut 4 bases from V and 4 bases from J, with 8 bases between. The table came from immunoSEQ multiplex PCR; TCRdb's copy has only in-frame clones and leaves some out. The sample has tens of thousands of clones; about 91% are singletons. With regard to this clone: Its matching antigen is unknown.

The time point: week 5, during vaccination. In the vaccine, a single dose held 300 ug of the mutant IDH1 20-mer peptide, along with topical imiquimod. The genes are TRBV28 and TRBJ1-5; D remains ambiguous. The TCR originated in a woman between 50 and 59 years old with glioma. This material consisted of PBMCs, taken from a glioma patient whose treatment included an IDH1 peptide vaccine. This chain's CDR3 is CASSWLGNQPQHF. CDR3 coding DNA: TGTGCCAGCAGTTGGTTGGGAAATCAGCCCCAGCATTTT.